Sequencing of this TCR beta chain was carried out in a study of tumor and adjacent non-tumor tissue in lung cancer listed by TCRdb under 2018. About the full investigation: By cancer type, the cohort comprised 12 adenocarcinoma patients, a couple of squamous cell carcinoma patients and 1 small cell lung cancer patient. Using bulk TCRbeta repertoires from 15 lung cancer patients, the study set lung tumor tissue side by side with matched distant non-tumor lung tissue. Sequencing generated a total of approximately 130,000,000 productive TCRbeta reads, averaging about 4.2 million reads per sample. Ages among the roughly 15 patients ranged from about 31 to 80 years, there were 10 men and 5 women, and disease was at TNM stage I to III. For each patient, one tumor sample and one normal lung sample were taken, giving about 29 paired specimens that underwent TCRbeta CDR3 sequencing.

The library relied on multiplex PCR. Sequencing relied on an Illumina HiSeq 2500. TCRbeta libraries were built by three rounds of nested PCR using primers (Table S4), following protocols modified from ARM-PCR. PCR products of 200-500 bp were gel-excised and purified with the QIAquick gel extraction kit before sequencing. Turning to the authors' computational methods: Reads were cleaned with Trimmomatic, merged with FLASH into complete CDR3 sequences, and assigned to V(D)J germline segments with MiTCR. Clonal diversity was computed as the inverse Simpson's index with VDJtools. In-frame sequences lacking a premature stop codon were counted as productive reads. TCRdb reprocessing: public reads trimmed at Q25 with fastp, clones called with MiXCR, in-frame beta chains kept. Each CDR3 protein gets just one entry, which takes the most common genes and DNA from the rows behind it. The V and J calls follow TCRdb's processing rather than the paper's. In this sample the table shows 70,000 to 90,000 distinct CDR3 sequences, 65% to 75% of which occur a single time. The ten top clones hold around a quarter of the sample.

The sample holds many counts of this clonotype. The target of this receptor is not known. Base qualities are not at hand, and no much larger clone is one base apart. RNA was extracted from bulk unsorted tissue and checked for quality with a NanoDrop ND-1000 and an Agilent 2100. For the normal lung samples, distant non-tumor tissue was collected more than 3 cm away from the tumor edge. Newly diagnosed lung cancer patients without prior chemotherapy who had been admitted for thoracic surgery in China between August and November 2014 were enrolled as donors. The study excluded patients who had received radiotherapy or chemotherapy before or who had another cancer at the same time. Pieces of surgical tissue measuring about 1-2 cm3 were kept in RNAlater solution and stored at -80 degrees C until use. Its CDR3 holds 16 amino acids, cysteine through phenylalanine. Of all the DNA, just the CDR3 is kept, 48 bases in frame from base 1. V loses 5 bases of germline sequence and J loses 0 bases, and the interval between the two ends is 14 bases.

What the study reported, not specific to this receptor: A significantly larger cumulative share of the repertoire was made up by the top 100 clones in normal lung than in tumor tissue. The methods do not name the sequencing platform or mention unique molecular identifiers. Only around 14 patients were in the cohort, and the authors stated that larger samples and more detailed clinical data are needed. Tumor tissue showed significantly greater TCR diversity (inverse Simpson) than normal lung tissue (approximately 400 vs 170, P = 0.0075, Mann-Whitney U test). Because peripheral blood was not sequenced, the blood TCRbeta repertoires of the lung cancer patients in the study went unexamined. Younger patients had significantly higher TCR diversity, and higher tumor TCR diversity was associated with shorter overall and disease-free survival.

This chain joins TRBV12-3 or TRBV12-4 to TRBJ1-5; a tentative D call is TRBD1 (5 bases match). Sequencing was performed on distant non-tumor lung tissue. This clonotype was obtained from a woman aged 45-65 years with non-small cell lung cancer. The DNA reads as follows: TGTGCCAGCAGTGAGACGGGGGGAAATAGCAATCAGCCCCAGCATTTT. Translated, this gives CASSETGGNSNQPQHF.